The T cell receptor beta chain under discussion was sequenced for a study of shared clonotypes between healthy human individuals. At the level of the study: Every donor yielded three CD4 naive, three CD4 memory, two CD8 naive and one CD8 memory plate.

A note on this clone: No antigen is known for it.

The germline gives CDR1 GTSNPN, CDR2 SVGIG (reference sequence). The V end was cut by 0 bases, the J end by 4 bases, with 12 bases between. The CDR3 loop spans 14 amino acids. Positive CCR7 selection of CD45RO-negative cells yielded the naive CD8 cells, and terminally differentiated effector memory CD45RA+ cells were excluded. The assay ran at deep level. About 30,000 T cell genomes (about 0.2 ug DNA) went into each sorted-subset replicate. The assay was immunoSEQ multiplex PCR, and TCRdb's table has in-frame clones only and misses some. This sample has approximately 590,000 clones, with about 95% found just once. Study-wide results and caveats: Depth of sequencing was expected to influence donor clonotype sharing.

This sequence joins TRBV30 and TRBJ1-1; D remains unclear. The sequencing input was naive CD8+ T cells sorted from blood. This clonotype originated in a woman aged 25-40 years in good health. CDR3 nucleotides: TGTGCCTGGAGTGTAGCGGATTTGGGCACTGAAGCTTTCTTT. Amino acids: CAWSVADLGTEAFF.